This T cell receptor (beta chain) was found in a study of blood T cell repertoires in COVID-19. In the study overall: Acute and convalescent COVID-19 samples came from the United States, Italy and Spain.

Patients in Seattle were enrolled during active infection, then followed longitudinally. Per the original data handling: Scientists estimated how many nucleated cells there were by amplifying reference gene primers. Sequencing used immunoSEQ multiplex PCR; TCRdb keeps in-frame clones, though not all of them. That table furnishes V, J and clone size, whereas the DNA furnished D and trimming. The data hold about 400,000 clones, with around nine tenths observed a single time. This CDR3 is 13 amino acids long. V lost 2 bases and J 8 bases, leaving 7 bases between the germline ends. CDR1 is MGHDK, CDR2 SYGVNS, per germline.

The V call is TRBV25-1, the J call TRBJ1-6, with no clear D. The receptor comes from a woman aged 55-70 years with COVID-19, enrolled during active disease. The specimen sequenced was peripheral blood. CDR3 sequence reads: CASSEGGHSPLHF. The CDR3 nucleotides are TGTGCCAGCAGTGAAGGAGGACATTCACCCCTCCACTTT.